This TCR beta chain stems from a study of T cells in Graves' hyperthyroidism and ophthalmopathy. Patients showing uncontrolled infection, other autoimmune disease, pregnancy or lactation were ineligible. Researchers amplified the TCR beta CDR3 regions from RNA transcripts. HTBI primers drove first-round RT-PCR of the TCR CDR3. TCRdb re-called the multiplex PCR reads with MiXCR, one entry per CDR3 protein. The sample shows about 370,000 distinct CDR3 sequences, 13% to 15% of them seen only once. This clonotype was observed at least ten times. V was pared by 0 bases and J by 3 bases, with 14 bases between. CDR1 and CDR2 (germline): GTSNPN, SVGIG (reference sequence). The CDR3 consists of 15 residues.

Material: blood. V gene TRBV30 combines with J gene TRBJ1-1; a possible D gene is TRBD1 (6 bases). This TCR was recovered from a woman between 55 and 75 years old with Graves' ophthalmopathy. The CDR3, as DNA: TGTGCCTGGAGTGTAAGTCTGGGGGCAGACACTGAAGCTTTCTTT. This encodes CAWSVSLGADTEAFF.